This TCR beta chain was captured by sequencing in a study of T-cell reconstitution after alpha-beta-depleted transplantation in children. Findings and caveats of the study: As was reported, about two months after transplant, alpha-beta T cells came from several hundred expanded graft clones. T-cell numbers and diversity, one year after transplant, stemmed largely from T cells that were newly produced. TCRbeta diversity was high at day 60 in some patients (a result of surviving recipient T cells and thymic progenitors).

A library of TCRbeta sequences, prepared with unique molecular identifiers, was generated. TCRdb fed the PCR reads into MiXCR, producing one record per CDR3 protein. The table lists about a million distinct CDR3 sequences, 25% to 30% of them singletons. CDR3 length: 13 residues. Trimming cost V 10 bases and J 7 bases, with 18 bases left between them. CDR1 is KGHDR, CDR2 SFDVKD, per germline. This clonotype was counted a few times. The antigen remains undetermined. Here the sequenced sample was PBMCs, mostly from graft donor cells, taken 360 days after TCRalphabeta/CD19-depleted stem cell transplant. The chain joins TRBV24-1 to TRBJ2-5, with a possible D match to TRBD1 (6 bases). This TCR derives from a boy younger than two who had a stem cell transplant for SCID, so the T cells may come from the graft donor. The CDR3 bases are TGTGCCACTATGGGACAAACTCTGTCGACCCAGTACTTC. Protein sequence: CATMGQTLSTQYF.